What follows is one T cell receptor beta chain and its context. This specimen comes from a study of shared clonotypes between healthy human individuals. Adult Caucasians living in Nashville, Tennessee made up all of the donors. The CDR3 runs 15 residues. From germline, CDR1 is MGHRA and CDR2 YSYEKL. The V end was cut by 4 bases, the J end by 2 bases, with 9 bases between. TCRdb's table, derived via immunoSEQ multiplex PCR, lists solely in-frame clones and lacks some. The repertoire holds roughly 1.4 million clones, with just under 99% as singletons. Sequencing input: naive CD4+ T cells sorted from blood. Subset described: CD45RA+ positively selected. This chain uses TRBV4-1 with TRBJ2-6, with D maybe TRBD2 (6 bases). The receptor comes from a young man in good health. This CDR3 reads CASSLPGAGANVLTF. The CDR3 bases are TGCGCCAGCAGCCTACCGGGGGCTGGGGCCAACGTCCTGACTTTC.